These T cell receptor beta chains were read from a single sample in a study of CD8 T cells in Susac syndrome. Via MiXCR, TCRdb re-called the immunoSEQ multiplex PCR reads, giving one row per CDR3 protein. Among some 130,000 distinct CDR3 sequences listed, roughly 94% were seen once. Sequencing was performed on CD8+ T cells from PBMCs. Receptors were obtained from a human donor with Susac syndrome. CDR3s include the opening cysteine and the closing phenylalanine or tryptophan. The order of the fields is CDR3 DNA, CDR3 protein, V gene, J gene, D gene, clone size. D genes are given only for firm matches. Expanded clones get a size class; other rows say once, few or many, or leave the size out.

TGCGCCAGCAGCTTCCGGGACAGGAACACTGAAGCTTTCTTT,CASSFRDRNTEAFF,TRBV5-1,TRBJ1-1,TRBD1,.
TGTGCCTGGAGTGGGGAGACAGGGGGCGCGTCCGAGACCCAGTACTTC,CAWSGETGGASETQYF,TRBV30,TRBJ2-5,TRBD1,.
TGCGCCAGCAGCCTCCCTAGCGGCGACAATGAGCAGTTCTTC,CASSLPSGDNEQFF,TRBV4-1,TRBJ2-1,TRBD2,.
TGCAGTGCTAGTCCCCCGGACTACAATGAGCAGTTCTTC,CSASPPDYNEQFF,TRBV20-1,TRBJ2-1,.,once
TGCGCCAGCGGGAGGGCCGAGGTTGGCAATGAGCAGTTCTTC,CASGRAEVGNEQFF,TRBV5-1,TRBJ2-1,TRBD2,.
TGTGCCAGCAGCATGTCGCCAGGATACAATGAGCAGTTCTTC,CASSMSPGYNEQFF,TRBV19,TRBJ2-1,.,.
TGTGCCAGCAGCTTATATGACAGCTATGGCTACACCTTC,CASSLYDSYGYTF,TRBV13,TRBJ1-2,.,.
TGTGCCAGCAGTTTATCGCGGGCTATTCACACTGAAGCTTTCTTT,CASSLSRAIHTEAFF,TRBV28,TRBJ1-1,.,.
TGTGCCAGCAGTTTAAGAGACAGGGATCAGCCCCAGCATTTT,CASSLRDRDQPQHF,TRBV27,TRBJ1-5,TRBD1,.
TGCAGCGTTTCCCTCTCCTATGGCTACACCTTC,CSVSLSYGYTF,TRBV29-1,TRBJ1-2,.,.
TGTGCCAGCAGCGGACGAGGCTCTGGAAACACCATATATTTT,CASSGRGSGNTIYF,TRBV9,TRBJ1-3,.,.
TGCGCCAGCAGCTTAGCGGGAGTGACCCTTGTCCTTACAGATACGCAGTATTTT,CASSLAGVTLVLTDTQYF,TRBV5-1,TRBJ2-3,TRBD2,.
TGTGCCAGTTCTGGGAACGGAGGGGAAAAACTGTTTTTT,CASSGNGGEKLFF,TRBV27,TRBJ1-4,.,once
TGTGCCAGCAGCCAGCTAGCGGGCTCAAACAATGAGCAGTTCTTC,CASSQLAGSNNEQFF,TRBV3-1,TRBJ2-1,TRBD2,.
TGTGCCAGCAGTTTAGGACTAGCGGGAGCCATTAGTCCCCCAGCGTTCTTC,CASSLGLAGAISPPAFF,TRBV12-3/TRBV12-4,TRBJ2-1,TRBD2,.
TGTGCCAGCAGTTCAGGCAGCTTCTATGGCTACACCTTC,CASSSGSFYGYTF,TRBV27,TRBJ1-2,.,.
TGTGCCAGCAGCTTAGATCTTATGGGAGGACCTTTCTTT,CASSLDLMGGPFF,TRBV7-9,TRBJ1-1,.,.
TGTGCCAGCAGCCCGGGGACTACCGGGGAGCTGTTTTTT,CASSPGTTGELFF,TRBV5-6,TRBJ2-2,.,few
TGCAGCGTTGAAGGGGAGGGGCGGTCTGGTGGCACTGAAGCTTTCTTT,CSVEGEGRSGGTEAFF,TRBV29-1,TRBJ1-1,.,.
TGTGCCAGCAGCTTCGGGCAGGGGGGGACCTACGAGCAGTACTTC,CASSFGQGGTYEQYF,TRBV5-6,TRBJ2-7,.,.
TGTGCCAGCAGTTATGGCGGCTCCTACGAGCAGTACTTC,CASSYGGSYEQYF,TRBV6-5,TRBJ2-7,.,.
TGTGCCAGCAGTCCACGTAGCGGGAGCCCCTACAATGAGCAGTTCTTC,CASSPRSGSPYNEQFF,TRBV28,TRBJ2-1,TRBD2,.
TGTGCCAGCAGTCAGACGCTAGGGGTCTACGAGCAGTACTTC,CASSQTLGVYEQYF,TRBV7-9,TRBJ2-7,.,.
TGTGCCAGCAGCACGCGGACAGTTAATGAAGCTTTCTTT,CASSTRTVNEAFF,TRBV7-9,TRBJ1-1,.,.
TGTGCCTGGAGTGTAGGGACTAGCGGGAGAGATACGCAGTATTTT,CAWSVGTSGRDTQYF,TRBV30,TRBJ2-3,TRBD2,once
TGTGCCAGCAGCTTAGGATTAGCGGGAGACAATGAGCAGTTCTTC,CASSLGLAGDNEQFF,TRBV7-9,TRBJ2-1,TRBD2,.
TGTGCCAGCAGCTTACCCGGAGAAGCGGGAGGTTCCTACAATGAGCAGTTCTTC,CASSLPGEAGGSYNEQFF,TRBV7-2,TRBJ2-1,TRBD2,.
TGCAGTGCTAATAGGGAGGACACTGAAGCTTTCTTT,CSANREDTEAFF,TRBV20-1,TRBJ1-1,.,.
TGTGCCAGCAGCGCCGGGACTAGCTCCTACGAGCAGTACTTC,CASSAGTSSYEQYF,TRBV9,TRBJ2-7,TRBD2,.